A selection of T cell receptor beta chains follows, all from one sample in a study of CD4 T cell repertoires in COVID-19. Clones were sequenced by immunoSEQ multiplex PCR, and TCRdb holds only the in-frame ones, with some missing. This sample yields some 80,000 clones, of which 83% are seen a single time; approximately 0.55% belongs to the top ten. Here the sequenced sample was CD4+ T cells from peripheral blood, taken after recovery from COVID-19. These receptors came from a human donor who had COVID-19. CDR3s include the opening cysteine and the closing phenylalanine or tryptophan. Fields, in order: D gene, J gene, V gene, clone size, CDR3 DNA, CDR3 protein. The D gene is left open where the match is weak. Rows give clone size only sometimes, using once, few, many, or a class for an expanded clone.

d_gene: TRBD1
j_gene: TRBJ1-3
v_gene: TRBV7-9
abundance: -
CDR3nt: TGTGCCAGCAGCCCAAAATGGGACAGGGTTGGAAACACCATATATTTT
CDR3aa: CASSPKWDRVGNTIYF

d_gene: -
j_gene: TRBJ1-6
v_gene: TRBV9
abundance: -
CDR3nt: TGTGCCAGCAGCGTTGAGGGCGTTAATTCACCCCTCCACTTT
CDR3aa: CASSVEGVNSPLHF

d_gene: TRBD1
j_gene: TRBJ1-2
v_gene: TRBV5-1
abundance: -
CDR3nt: TGCGCCAGCAGCCGGACAGGGGGCGACTATGGCTACACCTTC
CDR3aa: CASSRTGGDYGYTF

d_gene: TRBD1
j_gene: TRBJ1-5
v_gene: TRBV19
abundance: -
CDR3nt: TGTGCCAGTAGTATTAGCCCCCGGGACAGGAACAATCAGCCCCAGCATTTT
CDR3aa: CASSISPRDRNNQPQHF

d_gene: -
j_gene: TRBJ1-6
v_gene: TRBV6-5
abundance: -
CDR3nt: TGTGCCAGCAGTCCCGGGGGATATAATTCACCCCTCCACTTT
CDR3aa: CASSPGGYNSPLHF

d_gene: TRBD1
j_gene: TRBJ2-7
v_gene: TRBV4-1
abundance: -
CDR3nt: TGCGCCAGCAGCCAAGATGGAGGGACAGGGACCGAGCAGTACTTC
CDR3aa: CASSQDGGTGTEQYF

d_gene: TRBD1
j_gene: TRBJ2-3
v_gene: TRBV5-8
abundance: -
CDR3nt: TGTGCCAGCAGCACCCAGGGACAGTCCTGGGATACGCAGTATTTT
CDR3aa: CASSTQGQSWDTQYF

d_gene: -
j_gene: TRBJ2-1
v_gene: TRBV10-3
abundance: once
CDR3nt: TGTGCCATCCGAGGAGGGACCTACAATGAGCAGTTCTTC
CDR3aa: CAIRGGTYNEQFF

d_gene: -
j_gene: TRBJ1-1
v_gene: TRBV3-1/TRBV3-2
abundance: -
CDR3nt: TGTGCCAGCAGCCAAGGTGGCAGGGGTGAAGCTTTCTTT
CDR3aa: CASSQGGRGEAFF

d_gene: -
j_gene: TRBJ2-1
v_gene: TRBV6-6
abundance: few
CDR3nt: TGTGCCAGCAGTTACCTAGCCAATGAGCAGTTCTTC
CDR3aa: CASSYLANEQFF